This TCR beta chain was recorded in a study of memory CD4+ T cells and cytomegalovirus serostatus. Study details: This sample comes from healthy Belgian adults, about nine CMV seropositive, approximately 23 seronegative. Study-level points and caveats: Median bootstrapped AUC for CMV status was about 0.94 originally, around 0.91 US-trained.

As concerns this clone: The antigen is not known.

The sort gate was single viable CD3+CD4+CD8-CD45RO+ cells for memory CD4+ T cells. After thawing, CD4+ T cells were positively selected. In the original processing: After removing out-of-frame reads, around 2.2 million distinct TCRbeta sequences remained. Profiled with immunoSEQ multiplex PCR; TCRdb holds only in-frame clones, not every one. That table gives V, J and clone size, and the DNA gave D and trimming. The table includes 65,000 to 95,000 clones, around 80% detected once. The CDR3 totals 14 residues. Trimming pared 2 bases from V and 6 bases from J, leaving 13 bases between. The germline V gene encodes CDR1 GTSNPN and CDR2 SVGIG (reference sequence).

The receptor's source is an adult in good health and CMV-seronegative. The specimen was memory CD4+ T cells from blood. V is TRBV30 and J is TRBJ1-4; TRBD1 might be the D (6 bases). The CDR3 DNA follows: TGTGCCTGGAGTTGGGGGGGCCGGGATGAAAAACTGTTTTTT. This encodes CAWSWGGRDEKLFF.